This is a list of T cell receptor beta chains from one sample in a study of Ad26.COV2.S vaccination and SARS-CoV-2 variants. Produced via immunoSEQ multiplex PCR; TCRdb's table is partial and in-frame only. The table shows under 550,000 clones, with 85% to 90% occurring only once. The specimen comprised peripheral blood, sampled in a trial of Ad26.COV2.S vaccine versus placebo. Receptor source: a person aged 18-60 years who received the Ad26.COV2.S COVID-19 vaccine or a placebo. CDR3s include the opening cysteine and the closing phenylalanine or tryptophan. The D gene is left open where the match is weak. Expanded clones get a size class; other rows say once, few or many, or leave the size out.

clone_size	v_call	j_call	d_call	cdr3_nt	cdr3_aa
few	TRBV16	TRBJ1-5	-	TGTGCCAGCAGCCCTAATGACAGAAACCAGCCCCAGCATTTT	CASSPNDRNQPQHF
-	TRBV7-2	TRBJ2-6	-	TGTGCCAGCAGCCCGGGACGGCTGGGCCCTGGGGCCAACGTCCTGACTTTC	CASSPGRLGPGANVLTF
once	TRBV30	TRBJ1-1	-	TGTGCCTGGGGGAGGGGGGGCACTGAAGCTTTCTTT	CAWGRGGTEAFF
-	TRBV7-9	TRBJ2-2	-	TGTGCCAGCAGCCTAGGAAGGGACGACACCGGGGAGCTGTTTTTT	CASSLGRDDTGELFF
-	TRBV7-2	TRBJ2-7	-	TGTGCCAGCAGCTTAGTTGGGCGGGGCTACGAGCAGTACTTC	CASSLVGRGYEQYF
-	TRBV7-8	TRBJ1-2	-	TGTGCCAGCAGCTTAGAGGCCCCGGGGATAAACTATGGCTACACCTTC	CASSLEAPGINYGYTF
-	TRBV6-5	TRBJ2-7	TRBD1	TGTGCCAGCAGTTACGCTACAGGGGATGTCTACGAGCAGTACTTC	CASSYATGDVYEQYF
-	TRBV10-1	TRBJ2-1	TRBD1	TGCGCCAGCAGTCCACAGGGGGCTGTCTACAATGAGCAGTTCTTC	CASSPQGAVYNEQFF
-	TRBV7-3	TRBJ1-1	-	TGTGCCAGTTCACGAACCGTAGCCGATAACACTGAAGCTTTCTTT	CASSRTVADNTEAFF
-	TRBV30	TRBJ1-1	-	TGTGCCTGGAGTGTACAGCGGAACACTGAAGCTTTCTTT	CAWSVQRNTEAFF
few	TRBV20-1	TRBJ1-4	-	TGCAGTGCTAGGGGTGAAAAACTGTTTTTT	CSARGEKLFF
-	TRBV4-1	TRBJ2-5	TRBD1	TGCGCCAGCAGCCCAAAAAGTGGGACAGCACAAGAGACCCAGTACTTC	CASSPKSGTAQETQYF
few	TRBV27	TRBJ1-2	-	TGTGCCAGCAGTTTTAGGGTAGGCCTCGACTATGGCTACACCTTC	CASSFRVGLDYGYTF
-	TRBV7-2	TRBJ2-7	-	TGTGCCAGCAGCTCAAGGACAGCGTCCTTCTACGAGCAGTACTTC	CASSSRTASFYEQYF
-	TRBV11-2	TRBJ2-2	TRBD1	TGTGCCACCGGAGGACAGGGGGCGAACACCGGGGAGCTGTTTTTT	CATGGQGANTGELFF
once	TRBV7-9	TRBJ2-7	-	TGTGCCAGCAGCTTATCAGGAGCCTACGAGCAGTACTTC	CASSLSGAYEQYF
-	TRBV7-9	TRBJ1-5	TRBD1	TGTGCCAGCAGCTACTGGGGACAGTCGGATAGCAATCAGCCCCAGCATTTT	CASSYWGQSDSNQPQHF
once	TRBV3-1/TRBV3-2	TRBJ2-3	TRBD2	TGTGCCAGCAGCCAAACGTGTATCGGGGAGGGGTTGTCAGATACGCAGTATTTT	CASSQTCIGEGLSDTQYF
-	TRBV5-1	TRBJ2-5	TRBD2	TGCGCCAGCCGCCTCGGCGGGGGGGGTGACTTGGAGACCCAGTACTTC	CASRLGGGGDLETQYF
-	TRBV7-3	TRBJ2-5	-	TGTGCCAGCAGCTTAAGAGGTGGGGCGCGGGAGACCCAGTACTTC	CASSLRGGARETQYF
-	TRBV9	TRBJ1-3	-	TGTGCCAGCAGCGTAGGGTCTGTGGGGAACACCATATATTTT	CASSVGSVGNTIYF
-	TRBV18	TRBJ2-2	TRBD1	TGTGCCAGCTCACCACCGGGCCCGGACAGGGGTACAGGGGACGCCGGGGAGCTGTTTTTT	CASSPPGPDRGTGDAGELFF
-	TRBV7-9	TRBJ2-1	TRBD2	TGTGCCAGCAGCGCGGGGGGGCGCGGTGAGCAGTTCTTC	CASSAGGRGEQFF
-	TRBV9	TRBJ1-5	-	TGTGCCAGCAGCGCACAGGGTGAACGTCAGCCCCAGCATTTT	CASSAQGERQPQHF
once	TRBV7-3	TRBJ2-1	TRBD1	TGTGCCAGCAGCAAGGGACAGTTTGATGAGCAGTTCTTC	CASSKGQFDEQFF
-	TRBV28	TRBJ2-2	-	TGTGCCAGCACCCCCGGCGACACCCACACCGGGGAGCTGTTTTTT	CASTPGDTHTGELFF
-	TRBV7-6	TRBJ2-6	-	TGTGCCAGCAGCTTAACCCGCGTATCTGGGGCCAACGTCCTGACTTTC	CASSLTRVSGANVLTF
-	TRBV4-3	TRBJ2-7	-	TGCGCCAGCAGCCAAGTCGGGGGTCGTGGGGAGCAGTACTTC	CASSQVGGRGEQYF
once	TRBV5-5	TRBJ2-5	TRBD2	TGTGCCAGCAGCTTTAGCAGCGGGGGTCGGCAGACCCAGTACTTC	CASSFSSGGRQTQYF
-	TRBV7-3	TRBJ2-1	-	TGTGCCAGCAGCTTAACGAACTACAATGAGCAGTTCTTC	CASSLTNYNEQFF
-	TRBV5-1	TRBJ2-7	-	TGCGCCAGCACCCCCCGGCAGGGTCCCTCCTACGAGCAGTACTTC	CASTPRQGPSYEQYF
-	TRBV27	TRBJ2-7	TRBD2	TGTGCCAGCAGTTTCGGGGGGGGCTACGAGCAGTACTTC	CASSFGGGYEQYF
-	TRBV12-3/TRBV12-4	TRBJ1-5	-	TGTGCCAGCAGTTTGGAGAGCAATCAGCCCCAGCATTTT	CASSLESNQPQHF
-	TRBV2	TRBJ1-1	-	TGTGCCAGCAGTGGCCACCCGAACACTGAAGCTTTCTTT	CASSGHPNTEAFF
-	TRBV29-1	TRBJ2-1	-	TGCAGCGTTCAAAGGGGCAATGAGCAGTTCTTC	CSVQRGNEQFF
-	TRBV7-2	TRBJ1-2	-	TGTGCCAGCAGCTTAATCAGCCCGGGCTACACCTTC	CASSLISPGYTF
once	TRBV9	TRBJ1-1	-	TGTGCCAGCAGCGGGATCCGGGGAGAAGCTTTCTTT	CASSGIRGEAFF
-	TRBV30	TRBJ1-1	-	TGTGCCTGGGTTGGGGAAGCGAACACTGAAGCTTTCTTT	CAWVGEANTEAFF
-	TRBV5-1	TRBJ2-1	TRBD2	TGCGCCAGCAGGGCGACCGGGACTAGACACAATGAGCAGTTCTTC	CASRATGTRHNEQFF
-	TRBV4-3	TRBJ2-2	-	TGCGCCAGCAGCCACGGCGACAGGAACACCGGGGAGCTGTTTTTT	CASSHGDRNTGELFF
once	TRBV7-9	TRBJ2-1	-	TGTGCCAGCAGCTTAGTTGCCTCGAATGAGCAGTTCTTC	CASSLVASNEQFF
once	TRBV7-2	TRBJ2-7	-	TGTGCCAGCAGCTTAGACAGGAGCACCTACGAGCAGTACTTC	CASSLDRSTYEQYF
-	TRBV9	TRBJ2-5	-	TGTGCCAGCAGCGTAGGAGCGGAAGGGACCCAGTACTTC	CASSVGAEGTQYF
-	TRBV4-1	TRBJ2-4	-	TGCGCCAGCAGCCCCATGGGGGGCCAACTAGCCAAAAACATTCAGTACTTC	CASSPMGGQLAKNIQYF
-	TRBV6-6	TRBJ1-2	-	TGTGCCAGCAGTTTTAGCGGACACGCGCTGAGAGGCTACACCTTC	CASSFSGHALRGYTF
few	TRBV7-9	TRBJ1-2	-	TGTGCCAGCAGCTTAGCTAGGAAGGAGGATGGCTACACCTTC	CASSLARKEDGYTF
-	TRBV27	TRBJ2-3	-	TGTGCCAGCAGCCCTCTTAGCCCGACAGATACGCAGTATTTT	CASSPLSPTDTQYF